Below, 3 T cell receptor beta chains from the same sample are listed, as sequenced in a study of early T cells in non-severe SARS-CoV-2 infection. TCRdb passed the 5' RACE reads through MiXCR, listing each CDR3 protein once. The sample holds about 36,000 distinct CDR3 sequences, 5.3% seen once. Material: whole blood. The receptors were gathered from an adult who was a healthcare worker with PCR-confirmed SARS-CoV-2 infection or an uninfected control (not recorded which).

This clonotype appeared many times. This chain connects TRBV6-6 to TRBJ1-1, with D perhaps TRBD1 (5 bases). This CDR3 has 15 residues. From germline, CDR1 is MNHNY and CDR2 SVGAGI (reference sequence). The V and J ends lost 2 bases and 1 base respectively, with 11 bases between them. CDR3 residues: CASSYGGTGNTEAFF. The CDR3 DNA sequence: TGTGCCAGCAGTTACGGGGGGACTGGGAACACTGAAGCTTTCTTT.

This clonotype has a count of ten or more. The V call is TRBV28, the J call TRBJ1-3, with 9 nucleotides matching TRBD1. The CDR3 is made up of 15 amino acids. The trim removed 6 bases at V and 8 bases at J, leaving 11 bases unmatched. CDR1 and CDR2 (germline): MDHEN, SYDVKM. CDR3 bases: TGTGCCAGCAGGTCCGGGACAGGGTCCTTCTACACCATATATTTT. Protein product: CASRSGTGSFYTIYF.

This clonotype was seen a few times. In nucleotides, the CDR3 is TGTGCCAGCAGCTTAGACGGACAGGGGAATCAGCCCCAGCATTTT. Translated: CASSLDGQGNQPQHF. The chain is built from TRBV7-9 and TRBJ1-5, with 9 nucleotides matching TRBD1. The CDR3 is 15 residues long. Germline lookup yields CDR1 SEHNR and CDR2 FQNEAQ (reference sequence). Trimming took 1 base from V and 4 from J; bases not matched to a gene: 2. Looking up the rest from reference TRBV7-9 and TRBJ1-5 gives the full variable domain: DTGVSQNPRHKITKRGQNVTFRCDPISEHNRLYWYRQTLGQGPEFLTYFQNEAQLEKSRLLSDRFSAERPKGSFSTLEIQRTEQGDSAMYLCASSLDGQGNQPQHFGDGTRLSIL.